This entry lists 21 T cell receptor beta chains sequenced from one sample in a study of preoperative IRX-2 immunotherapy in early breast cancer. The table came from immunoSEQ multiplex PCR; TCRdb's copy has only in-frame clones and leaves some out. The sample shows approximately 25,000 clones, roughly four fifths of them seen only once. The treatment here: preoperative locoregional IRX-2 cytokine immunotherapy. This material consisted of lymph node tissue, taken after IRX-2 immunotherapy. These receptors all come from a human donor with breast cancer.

The CDR3 DNA reads TGTGCCACCAGGGGATATGGGAACACCGGGGAGCTGTTTTTT. Protein sequence: CATRGYGNTGELFF. The rearrangement joins TRBV19 to TRBJ2-2; possible D gene TRBD1, 6 bases. Trimming cost V 10 bases and J 1 base, with 13 bases left between them. The V gene's germline CDR1 is LNHDA and CDR2 SQIVND (reference sequence). The length of the CDR3 is 14 residues. Full variable domain (rest looked up from reference TRBV19 and TRBJ2-2): DGGITQSPKYLFRKEGQNVTLSCEQNLNHDAMYWYRQDPGQGLRLIYYSQIVNDFQKGDIAEGYSVSREKKESFPLTVTSAQKNPTAFYLCATRGYGNTGELFFGEGSRLTVL.

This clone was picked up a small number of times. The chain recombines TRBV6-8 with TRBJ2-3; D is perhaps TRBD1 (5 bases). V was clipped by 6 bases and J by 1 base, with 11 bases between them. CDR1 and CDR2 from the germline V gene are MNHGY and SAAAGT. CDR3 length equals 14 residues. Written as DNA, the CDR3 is TGTGCCAGCAGATTCCAGGGTGGCACAGATACGCAGTATTTT. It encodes CASRFQGGTDTQYF.

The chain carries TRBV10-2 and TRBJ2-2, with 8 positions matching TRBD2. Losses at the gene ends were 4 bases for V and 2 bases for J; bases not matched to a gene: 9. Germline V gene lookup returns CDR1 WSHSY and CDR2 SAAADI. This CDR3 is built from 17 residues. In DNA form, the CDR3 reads TGCGCCAGCAGTGTGAGCGGGAGTACGTACAACACCGGGGAGCTGTTTTTT. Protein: CASSVSGSTYNTGELFF.

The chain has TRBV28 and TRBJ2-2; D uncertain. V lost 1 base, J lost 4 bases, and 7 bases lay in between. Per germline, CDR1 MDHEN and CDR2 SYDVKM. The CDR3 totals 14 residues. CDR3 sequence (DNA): TGTGCCAGCAGTTTATCCCATGGCACCGGGGAGCTGTTTTTT. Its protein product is CASSLSHGTGELFF.

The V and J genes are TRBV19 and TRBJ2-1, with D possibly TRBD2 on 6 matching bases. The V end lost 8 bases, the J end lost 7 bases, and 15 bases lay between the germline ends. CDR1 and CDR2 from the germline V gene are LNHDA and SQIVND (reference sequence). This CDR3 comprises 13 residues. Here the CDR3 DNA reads TGTGCCAGTTCTAGCGCCGTTTCGAATGAGCAGTTCTTC. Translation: CASSSAVSNEQFF.

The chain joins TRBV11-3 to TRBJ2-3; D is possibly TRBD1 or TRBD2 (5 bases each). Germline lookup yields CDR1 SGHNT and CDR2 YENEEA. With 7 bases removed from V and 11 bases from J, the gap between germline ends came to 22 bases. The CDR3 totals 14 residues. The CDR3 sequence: CASTPKSADNMQYF. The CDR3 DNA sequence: TGTGCCAGCACCCCGAAGTCAGCGGACAATATGCAGTATTTT.

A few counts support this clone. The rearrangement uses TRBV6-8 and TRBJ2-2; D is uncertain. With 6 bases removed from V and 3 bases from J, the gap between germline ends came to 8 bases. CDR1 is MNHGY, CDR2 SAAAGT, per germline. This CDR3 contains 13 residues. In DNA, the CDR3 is TGTGCCAGCAGCGAGGCGGACACCGGGGAGCTGTTTTTT. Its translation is CASSEADTGELFF.

CDR3 nucleotides: TGCGCCAGCAGCCAAGGGACAGGGGGCTTCTACGAGCAGTACTTC. Translating it yields CASSQGTGGFYEQYF. J is TRBJ2-7 and V is TRBV1; TRBD1 is the table's D call, not checked against the DNA. TRBV1 is marked as a pseudogene. The CDR3 contains 15 residues.

This CDR3 is CASSQERGNEKLFF. CDR3 coding DNA: TGCGCCAGCAGTCAAGAACGGGGGAATGAAAAACTGTTTTTT. V usage is TRBV23-1 and J usage is TRBJ1-4; maybe TRBD1 (5 bases). TRBV23-1 is placed among ORFs of uncertain function. This CDR3 has 14 residues. Deletions cut 2 bases from V and 5 bases from J, with 9 bases between.

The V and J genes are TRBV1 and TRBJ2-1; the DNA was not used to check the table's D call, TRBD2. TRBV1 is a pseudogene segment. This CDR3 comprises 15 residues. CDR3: CASSLSGSLDNEQFF. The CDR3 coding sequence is TGCGCCAGCAGCCTTAGCGGGAGTTTAGACAATGAGCAGTTCTTC.

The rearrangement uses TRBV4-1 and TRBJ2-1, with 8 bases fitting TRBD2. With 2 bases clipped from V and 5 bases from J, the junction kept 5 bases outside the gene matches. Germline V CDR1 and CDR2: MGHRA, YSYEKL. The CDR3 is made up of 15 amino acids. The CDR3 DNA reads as TGCGCCAGCAGCCAATTGGGTAGCGGGAACAATGAGCAGTTCTTC. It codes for CASSQLGSGNNEQFF.

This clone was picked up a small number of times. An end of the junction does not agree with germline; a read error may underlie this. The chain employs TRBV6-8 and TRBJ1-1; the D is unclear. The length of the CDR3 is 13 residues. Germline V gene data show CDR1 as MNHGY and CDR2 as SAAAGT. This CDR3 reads CASSDSAVTEAFF. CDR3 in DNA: TGTGCCAGCAGTGACTCCGCCGTTACGGAAGCTTTCTTT.

The CDR3 loop is CASSLKIRTSSYNEQFF. Here the CDR3 DNA reads TGTGCCAGCAGCTTGAAGATACGGACGAGCTCCTACAATGAGCAGTTCTTC. The chain uses TRBV11-3 and TRBJ2-1; unclear D gene. Germline V CDR1 and CDR2: SGHNT, YENEEA. The V end was cut by 3 bases, the J end by 0 bases, with 15 bases between. This CDR3 has 17 amino acids.

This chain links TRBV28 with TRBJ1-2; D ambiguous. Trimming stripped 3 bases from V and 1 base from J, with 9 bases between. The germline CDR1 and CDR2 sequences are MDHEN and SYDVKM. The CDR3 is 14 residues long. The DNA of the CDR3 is TGTGCCAGCAGTTTGATCGGTTTTAACTATGGCTACACCTTC. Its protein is CASSLIGFNYGYTF.

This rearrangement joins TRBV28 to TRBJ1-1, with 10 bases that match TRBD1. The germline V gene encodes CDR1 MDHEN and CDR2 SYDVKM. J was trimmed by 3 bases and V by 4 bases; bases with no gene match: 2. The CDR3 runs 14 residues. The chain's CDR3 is CASSSDRGHTEAFF. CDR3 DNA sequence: TGTGCCAGCAGTTCCGACAGGGGGCACACTGAAGCTTTCTTT. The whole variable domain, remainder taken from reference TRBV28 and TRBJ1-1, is DVKVTQSSRYLVKRTGEKVFLECVQDMDHENMFWYRQDPGLGLRLIYFSYDVKMKEKGDIPEGYSVSREKKERFSLILESASTNQTSMYLCASSSDRGHTEAFFGQGTRLTVV.

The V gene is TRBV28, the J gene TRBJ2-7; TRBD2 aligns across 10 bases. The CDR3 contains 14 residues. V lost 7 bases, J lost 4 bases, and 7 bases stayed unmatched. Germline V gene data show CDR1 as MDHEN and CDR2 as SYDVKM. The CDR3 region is CASTLAGAVYEQYF. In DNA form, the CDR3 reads TGTGCCAGCACCCTAGCGGGAGCGGTGTACGAGCAGTACTTC.

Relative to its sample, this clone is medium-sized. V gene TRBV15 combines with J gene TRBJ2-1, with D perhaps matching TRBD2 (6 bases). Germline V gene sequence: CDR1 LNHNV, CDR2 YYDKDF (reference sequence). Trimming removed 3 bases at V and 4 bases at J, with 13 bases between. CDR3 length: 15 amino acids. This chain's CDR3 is CATSSRVGGYNEQFF. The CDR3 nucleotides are TGTGCCACCAGCAGCAGGGTTGGAGGGTACAATGAGCAGTTCTTC.

As DNA, the CDR3 is TGTGCCAGTAGTATAGTTTCAGGTCGGGGCTCTGGGGCCAACGTCCTGACTTTC. Translation gives CASSIVSGRGSGANVLTF. This chain links TRBV19 with TRBJ2-6; TRBD2 might be the D (5 bases). The CDR3 spans 18 residues. CDR1 is LNHDA and CDR2 is SQIVND in the germline V gene (reference sequence). The V gene lost 1 base and the J gene lost 0 bases, with 13 bases spanning the gap.

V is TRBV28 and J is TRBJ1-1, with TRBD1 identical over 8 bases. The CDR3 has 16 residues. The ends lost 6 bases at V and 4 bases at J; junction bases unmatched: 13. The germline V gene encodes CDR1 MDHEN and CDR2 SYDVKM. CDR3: CASRTAGGEFVTEAFF. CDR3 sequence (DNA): TGTGCCAGCAGGACGGCAGGGGGCGAATTTGTCACTGAAGCTTTCTTT. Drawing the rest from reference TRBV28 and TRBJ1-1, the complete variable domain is DVKVTQSSRYLVKRTGEKVFLECVQDMDHENMFWYRQDPGLGLRLIYFSYDVKMKEKGDIPEGYSVSREKKERFSLILESASTNQTSMYLCASRTAGGEFVTEAFFGQGTRLTVV.

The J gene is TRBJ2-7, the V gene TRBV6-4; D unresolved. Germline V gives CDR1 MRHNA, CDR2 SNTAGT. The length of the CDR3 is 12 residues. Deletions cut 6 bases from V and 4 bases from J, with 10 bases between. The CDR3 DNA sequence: TGTGCCAGCAGGGACGTCGGGTACGAGCAGTACTTC. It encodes CASRDVGYEQYF.

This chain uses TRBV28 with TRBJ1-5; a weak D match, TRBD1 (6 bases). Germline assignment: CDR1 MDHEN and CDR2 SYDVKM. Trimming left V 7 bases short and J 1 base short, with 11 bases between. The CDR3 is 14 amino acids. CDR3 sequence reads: CASIIGGSNQPQHF. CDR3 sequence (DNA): TGTGCCAGCATCATAGGGGGGAGCAATCAGCCCCAGCATTTT.